A selection of T cell receptor beta chains follows, all from one sample in a study of T cell repertoires in cytomegalovirus infection. TCRdb fed the reads into MiXCR, producing one record per CDR3 protein. This table holds about 76,000 distinct CDR3 sequences, less than 4.5% found once. Sequencing input: PBMCs. The receptors were sampled from a human donor in good health (CMV status not recorded). Some clones in this sample may be carry-over from other donors' samples. Both conserved end residues are part of each CDR3. A D gene is named only where the DNA matches it firmly. Clone size is given as once, few or many counts, or a class when the clone is expanded.

J gene: TRBJ2-3
D gene: -
V gene: TRBV6-5
clone size: many
CDR3 protein: CASSYTGSTDTQYF
CDR3 DNA: TGTGCCAGCAGTTATACGGGGAGCACAGATACGCAGTATTTT

J gene: TRBJ2-7
D gene: -
V gene: TRBV4-1
clone size: many
CDR3 protein: CASSRTIRTITYEQYF
CDR3 DNA: TGCGCCAGCAGCCGGACCATAAGGACCATAACCTACGAGCAGTACTTC

J gene: TRBJ1-6
D gene: -
V gene: TRBV4-1
clone size: many
CDR3 protein: CASSQGSSYNSPLHF
CDR3 DNA: TGCGCCAGCAGCCAGGGTAGCTCCTATAATTCACCCCTCCACTTT

J gene: TRBJ2-4
D gene: -
V gene: TRBV7-2
clone size: few
CDR3 protein: CASSLEGLAKNIQYF
CDR3 DNA: TGTGCCAGCAGCTTAGAAGGTCTGGCCAAAAACATTCAGTACTTC

J gene: TRBJ2-7
D gene: TRBD1
V gene: TRBV28
clone size: many
CDR3 protein: CASSPGTGWNEQYF
CDR3 DNA: TGTGCCAGCAGTCCCGGGACAGGGTGGAACGAGCAGTACTTC

J gene: TRBJ2-7
D gene: -
V gene: TRBV29-1
clone size: many
CDR3 protein: CSVRGVVGSYEQYF
CDR3 DNA: TGCAGCGTTCGTGGGGTGGTAGGTTCCTACGAGCAGTACTTC

J gene: TRBJ2-7
D gene: -
V gene: TRBV28
clone size: many
CDR3 protein: CASSSPGHRSSYEQYF
CDR3 DNA: TGTGCCAGCAGTTCACCGGGACACAGGAGCTCCTACGAGCAGTACTTC

J gene: TRBJ1-2
D gene: -
V gene: TRBV7-9
clone size: many
CDR3 protein: CASSLSGREYGYTF
CDR3 DNA: TGTGCCAGCAGCTTATCGGGCAGAGAATATGGCTACACCTTC

J gene: TRBJ2-5
D gene: -
V gene: TRBV7-2
clone size: many
CDR3 protein: CASSLRQAYQETQYF
CDR3 DNA: TGTGCCAGCAGCCTTCGACAAGCGTACCAAGAGACCCAGTACTTC

J gene: TRBJ2-7
D gene: TRBD1
V gene: TRBV19
clone size: many
CDR3 protein: CASSASTGAPYEQYF
CDR3 DNA: TGTGCCAGTAGTGCCTCGACAGGGGCGCCCTACGAGCAGTACTTC

J gene: TRBJ2-5
D gene: TRBD2
V gene: TRBV28
clone size: many
CDR3 protein: CASSHGTTLETQYF
CDR3 DNA: TGTGCCAGCAGTCACGGGACTACCCTAGAGACCCAGTACTTC

J gene: TRBJ1-1
D gene: -
V gene: TRBV19
clone size: many
CDR3 protein: CASSIVMNTEAFF
CDR3 DNA: TGTGCCAGTAGTATAGTCATGAACACTGAAGCTTTCTTT

J gene: TRBJ1-1
D gene: -
V gene: TRBV6-5
clone size: many
CDR3 protein: CASRYSFLDSGTEAFF
CDR3 DNA: TGTGCCAGCAGATACTCCTTTCTAGACAGCGGGACTGAAGCTTTCTTT

J gene: TRBJ2-7
D gene: -
V gene: TRBV12-3/TRBV12-4
clone size: many
CDR3 protein: CASSLMPGYEQYF
CDR3 DNA: TGTGCCAGCAGTTTAATGCCAGGCTACGAGCAGTACTTC

J gene: TRBJ2-1
D gene: -
V gene: TRBV7-2
clone size: many
CDR3 protein: CASSLDLAGPSSYNEQFF
CDR3 DNA: TGTGCCAGCAGCTTAGATTTGGCGGGACCAAGCTCCTACAATGAGCAGTTCTTC

J gene: TRBJ1-2
D gene: -
V gene: TRBV28
clone size: many
CDR3 protein: CASSTISSGYTF
CDR3 DNA: TGTGCCAGCAGCACTATCAGTTCTGGCTACACCTTC

J gene: TRBJ2-4
D gene: -
V gene: TRBV7-9
clone size: many
CDR3 protein: CASSLGGEDIQYF
CDR3 DNA: TGTGCCAGCAGCTTAGGAGGAGAGGACATTCAGTACTTC

J gene: TRBJ1-5
D gene: -
V gene: TRBV19
clone size: many
CDR3 protein: CASREFRAGDGYSNQPQHF
CDR3 DNA: TGTGCCAGTAGGGAGTTTCGGGCAGGCGACGGTTATAGCAATCAGCCCCAGCATTTT

J gene: TRBJ1-5
D gene: -
V gene: TRBV6-2/TRBV6-3
clone size: many
CDR3 protein: CASSYPTPRRRSNQPQHF
CDR3 DNA: TGTGCCAGCAGTTACCCGACCCCTCGCCGGAGGAGCAATCAGCCCCAGCATTTT

J gene: TRBJ2-1
D gene: -
V gene: TRBV28
clone size: many
CDR3 protein: CASSVTNLAVGEQFF
CDR3 DNA: TGTGCCAGCAGCGTCACTAACTTGGCAGTGGGTGAGCAGTTCTTC

J gene: TRBJ2-7
D gene: -
V gene: TRBV7-9
clone size: many
CDR3 protein: CASSDDSYEQYF
CDR3 DNA: TGTGCCAGCAGCGACGACAGCTACGAGCAGTACTTC

J gene: TRBJ1-1
D gene: TRBD1
V gene: TRBV7-2
clone size: many
CDR3 protein: CASSMQTGGTEAFF
CDR3 DNA: TGTGCCAGCAGCATGCAGACAGGGGGCACTGAAGCTTTCTTT

J gene: TRBJ1-2
D gene: -
V gene: TRBV29-1
clone size: many
CDR3 protein: CSVPVALGGYTF
CDR3 DNA: TGCAGCGTCCCGGTGGCTTTGGGGGGCTACACCTTC

J gene: TRBJ1-6
D gene: -
V gene: TRBV6-6
clone size: many
CDR3 protein: CASSPHEGQYNSPLHF
CDR3 DNA: TGTGCCAGCAGTCCCCACGAGGGCCAATATAATTCACCCCTCCACTTT

J gene: TRBJ2-3
D gene: -
V gene: TRBV12-3/TRBV12-4
clone size: many
CDR3 protein: CASTQHSTDTQYF
CDR3 DNA: TGTGCCAGCACACAGCATAGCACAGATACGCAGTATTTT